The T cell receptor (beta chain) described here comes from a study of blood T cell repertoires in COVID-19 (dated by TCRdb to about 2020). Describing the broader study: Collaborator samples came from the United States, Italy and Spain and covered acute and convalescent phases of COVID-19. Deeply sampled blood TCRbeta repertoires from subjects exposed to, actively infected with, or recovered from COVID-19 were included in the dataset. HLA class I and class II types, where available, came from metadata supplied by the sample provider rather than from assay-based typing. The repertoires were released in a freely available public database meant as a resource for research on the immune response to SARS-CoV-2. The samples were drawn from the first 160 participants of the ongoing ImmuneRACE study and from 1,200 or so subjects provided by 6 global collaborators. Nearly every sample came with metadata listing a de-identified subject ID, COVID-19 status, age in years and sex. The material from the prospective study consisted of cDNA or gDNA derived from T cells, B-cell-depleted T cells, or PBMCs.

The investigation overall reported the following: The quantity of clinical and demographic metadata differed by source and by participant and was supplied without curation.

On this clone: Its antigen remains undetermined. Base qualities are not at hand, and no much larger clone is one base apart.

Collaborating institutions collected whole blood in K2EDTA tubes following their own protocols. For TCRbeta analysis, collaborators shipped samples as frozen whole blood, isolated PBMCs, or DNA extracted from either of those sample types. TCRbeta CDR3 regions were amplified from genomic DNA using the immunoSEQ Assay, a bias-controlled multiplex PCR. The authors' pipeline ran thus. Within the assay, amplification of reference gene primers was used to estimate how many nucleated cells each sample contained. Sequence reads were collapsed and filtered to measure the absolute abundance of every unique TCRbeta CDR3 rearrangement. For each sample, productive Simpson clonality was calculated by taking the square root of Simpson's diversity index across productive rearrangements. Sourced from immuneACCESS, this table was stored by TCRdb with only in-frame sequences that have V and J called. A share of the clones is absent; for the studies checked, an unresolved V gene accounts for under half, and the remainder has no known explanation. V and J calls and clone size are those listed in that table; D and trimming were worked out from the DNA. Here the sample has 95,000 to 100,000 clones; 87% occur a single time. The ten largest clones add up to roughly 10% of the sample.

The source material was peripheral blood. The clonotype was recovered from a woman aged 25 to 45 with acute or convalescent COVID-19.

The DNA sequence follows: TGTGCCACCAGTGATCCCCGAGGAGGATACGAGCAGTACTTC. Translated, this gives CATSDPRGGYEQYF. The V and J genes are TRBV24-1 and TRBJ2-7; TRBD2 might be the D gene, on 5 matching bases. The V and J ends are trimmed by 3 bases and 4 bases, leaving 12 bases between them. As encoded in the germline V gene, CDR1 is KGHDR while CDR2 is SFDVKD. Spanning cysteine to phenylalanine, the CDR3 consists of 14 amino acids. Only the CDR3 portion is preserved as DNA: 42 bases, with reading frame beginning at the first base.